This T cell receptor (beta chain) was identified during a study of OX40 agonist ivuxolimab in advanced cancers. In the study overall: All patients had ivuxolimab intravenously every 2 weeks at 0.01 to 10 mg/kg.

As for this clone: Its antigen remains unidentified.

The protocol was immunoSEQ multiplex PCR, while the TCRdb copy is restricted to in-frame clones and leaves out a portion. The data contain approximately 50,000 clones, around four fifths of them seen just once; the ten biggest clones take up 3.5% to 4%. Study conclusions and caveats: Individuals who were partial responders at 0.1-3.0 mg/kg had clonal expansion that ranked among the lowest. At 0.1 to 3.0 mg/kg and by week 6, CD4+ and CD8+ T cells in the blood had expanded clonally.

Germline CDR1 and CDR2: SEHNR and FQNEAQ (reference sequence). The J segment lost 8 bases and the V segment lost 1 base, leaving 16 bases of the junction unmatched. This CDR3 is 19 amino acids long. With baseline, cycle 4 day 1, and cycle 7 day 1 as timepoints, blood was sampled. The sequence was collected from an adult with an advanced solid tumor such as melanoma, head and neck, liver or kidney cancer. The chain combines TRBV7-9 with TRBJ2-1; 11 nucleotides agree with TRBD2. The specimen was CD4+ or CD8+ T cells sorted from blood, collected in a trial of the OX40 agonist ivuxolimab. In nucleotides, the CDR3 is TGTGCCAGCAGCTTAGGATTGTTAGCGGGGGGGCAGTCGTGGGATGAGCAGTTCTTC. Protein sequence: CASSLGLLAGGQSWDEQFF. The entire variable domain, with the rest obtained from reference TRBV7-9 and TRBJ2-1, is as follows: DTGVSQNPRHKITKRGQNVTFRCDPISEHNRLYWYRQTLGQGPEFLTYFQNEAQLEKSRLLSDRFSAERPKGSFSTLEIQRTEQGDSAMYLCASSLGLLAGGQSWDEQFFGPGTRLTVL.